These T cell receptor beta chains were read from a single sample in a study of T cell responses to AZD1222 COVID-19 vaccine. Some clones are missing from TCRdb's copy, which holds only in-frame ones; the method was immunoSEQ multiplex PCR. The sample consists of 100,000 or so clones, 86% of them appearing once. Sample: peripheral blood, taken on day 0 of AZD1222 vaccination. The receptors were sampled from an adult in good health. Both conserved end residues are part of each CDR3. D genes are given only for firm matches. Expanded clones are given a class, and other clones once, few, many or no size at all.

DNA	CDR3	D	size	V	J
TGTGCCAGCGCCAGAACAGGTAGCTACGAGCAGTACTTC	CASARTGSYEQYF	NA	NA	TRBV7-2	TRBJ2-7
TGTGCCAGCACCCGGGACAGGGGGGGATACACCATATATTTT	CASTRDRGGYTIYF	TRBD1	NA	TRBV2	TRBJ1-3
TGTGCCAGCTCACCACCGTCCGTCTTGAACACTGAAGCTTTCTTT	CASSPPSVLNTEAFF	NA	few	TRBV18	TRBJ1-1
TGTGCCAGCAGCTTGGGTAATAGCGGGAGACGCTACGAGCAGTACTTC	CASSLGNSGRRYEQYF	TRBD2	NA	TRBV5-6	TRBJ2-7
TGTGCCAGCAGCAAAGGGACAGGGGACGAAAAACTGTTTTTT	CASSKGTGDEKLFF	NA	NA	TRBV21-1	TRBJ1-4
TGTGCCAGCAGTGAATCAGACGGCCTCATAGGGGCAAATGAAAAACTGTTTTTT	CASSESDGLIGANEKLFF	NA	NA	TRBV6-1	TRBJ1-4
TGTGCCAGCAGCCCCGGGACAGGGGCCTACGAGCAGTACTTC	CASSPGTGAYEQYF	TRBD1	NA	TRBV7-9	TRBJ2-7
TGTGCCAGCAGCCAAGTCAATTTATTCTACGAGCAGTACTTC	CASSQVNLFYEQYF	NA	NA	TRBV3-1/TRBV3-2	TRBJ2-7
TGTGCCAGCAGCCTCAGGGGAGGGGACATTCAGTACTTC	CASSLRGGDIQYF	NA	once	TRBV3-1/TRBV3-2	TRBJ2-4
TGTGCCATCGGAGAGGGACAGAGCTCCTACGAGCAGTACTTC	CAIGEGQSSYEQYF	TRBD1	NA	TRBV10-3	TRBJ2-7
TGTGCCAGCAGCCTAGATGCAACTAATGAAAAACTGTTTTTT	CASSLDATNEKLFF	NA	NA	TRBV11-2	TRBJ1-4
TGTGCCAGCAGCCTAAGAGGCGGCGGGAGCTCCTACGAGCAGTACTTC	CASSLRGGGSSYEQYF	TRBD2	NA	TRBV3-1/TRBV3-2	TRBJ2-7
TGCAGTGCTAGCCCCTATGGCTACACCTTC	CSASPYGYTF	NA	once	TRBV20-1	TRBJ1-2
TGTGCCAGCAGCCCCGCGGGGTCAGATACGCAGTATTTT	CASSPAGSDTQYF	NA	NA	TRBV7-2	TRBJ2-3
TGTGCCAGCAGTTTTCATGGGAACACTGAAGCTTTCTTT	CASSFHGNTEAFF	NA	few	TRBV12-3/TRBV12-4	TRBJ1-1
TGTGCCAGCAGTTATGGGGGTTCTGGCTACACCTTC	CASSYGGSGYTF	NA	NA	TRBV6-2/TRBV6-3	TRBJ1-2
TGTGCCAGCAGCCAATTTTCGCGTGAGCAGTTCTTC	CASSQFSREQFF	NA	NA	TRBV3-1/TRBV3-2	TRBJ2-1
TGTGCCACCAGCAGAGAGGGCCCGGGCAATCAGCCCCAGCATTTT	CATSREGPGNQPQHF	NA	NA	TRBV15	TRBJ1-5
TGCGCCAGCAGCTTCGAGGGCTATAGCACAGATACGCAGTATTTT	CASSFEGYSTDTQYF	NA	NA	TRBV5-1	TRBJ2-3
TGTGCCAGCAGTTTAGCTGATACGCAGTATTTT	CASSLADTQYF	NA	NA	TRBV28	TRBJ2-3
TGTGCCAGCAGTTACTCGGAACTAGCGGGAGTTAATGAGCAGTTCTTC	CASSYSELAGVNEQFF	TRBD2	NA	TRBV6-2/TRBV6-3	TRBJ2-1
TGTGCCACCAGCAGGTCGGACAGAAACTATGGCTACACCTTC	CATSRSDRNYGYTF	NA	few	TRBV15	TRBJ1-2
TGCGCCAGCAGCATGGGCAGGCTGACCGTCTCCTACAATGAGCAGTTCTTC	CASSMGRLTVSYNEQFF	NA	few	TRBV4-1	TRBJ2-1
TGTGCCGGACTAGCGGGAGCCTACGAGCAGTACTTC	CAGLAGAYEQYF	TRBD2	once	TRBV30	TRBJ2-7
TGTGCCTGGAGTGTACGTTGGACCGAAAAAGCTTTCTTT	CAWSVRWTEKAFF	NA	NA	TRBV30	TRBJ1-1